A single sample gave rise to the 25 T cell receptor beta chains below, sequenced in a study of blood T cells in healthy people across ages. Together with a sample-barcoded 5' primer, a J-beta primer mix was included in a second PCR lasting roughly 7 to 11 cycles. TCRdb independently ran MiXCR on the 5' RACE reads; one entry per CDR3 protein. The sample lists hundreds of thousands of distinct CDR3 sequences, about 30% occurring once. Material for sequencing was blood. These receptors came from a woman older than 75 in good health.

This clonotype came up a few times. A single base separates this from a much larger clone, so it may be a read error. V and J are TRBV7-2 and TRBJ2-2, with a tentative D call TRBD2 (6 bases). The CDR3 has 14 residues. The germline V gene has CDR1 SGHTA and CDR2 FQGNSA. CDR3 protein: CASSQTRSTGERFF. The CDR3 bases are TGTGCCAGCAGCCAGACTAGGTCTACCGGGGAGCGGTTTTTT.

As to this clonotype: A single base separates this from a much larger clone, so it may be a read error. The chain couples TRBV19 to TRBJ2-1, with 9 bases aligning to TRBD2. The assigned J gene may be wrong: the sequence end matches TRBJ2-7 better. The CDR3 contains 14 residues. CDR1 is LNHDA, CDR2 SQIVND, per germline (reference sequence). In nucleotides, the CDR3 is TGTGCCAGTAGGCCGGCGGGGGGGCGAGACAAGCAGTACTTC. It codes for CASRPAGGRDKQYF.

DNA of the CDR3: TGCAGTGCTACCTTACCGGGCCCCCGGGCAGCTTTCTTT. This translates into CSATLPGPRAAFF. The chain links TRBV20-1 to TRBJ1-1; D unresolved. The CDR3 is 13 residues long. Trimming pared 4 bases from V and 10 bases from J, leaving 19 bases between. From germline, CDR1 is DFQATT and CDR2 SNEGSKA (reference sequence).

The rearrangement links TRBV5-6 to TRBJ1-1, with D possibly matching TRBD1 (6 bases). The CDR3 sequence is 18 residues long. The germline V gene encodes CDR1 SGHDT and CDR2 YYEEEE. Trimming removed 0 bases at V and 5 bases at J, with 23 bases between. The CDR3, as DNA: TGTGCCAGCAGCTTGGGACCCTTGATACAGGGAGGGTTTACTGAAGCTTTCTTT. Translated: CASSLGPLIQGGFTEAFF.

The sample holds many counts of this clonotype. The chain combines TRBV12-3 or TRBV12-4 with TRBJ1-2; TRBD1 aligns across 12 bases. V lost 6 bases, J lost 6 bases, and 5 bases stayed unmatched. The CDR3 length is 14 residues. This CDR3 is CASRGTGGVDGYTF. The CDR3 coding sequence is TGTGCCAGCAGAGGGACAGGGGGCGTCGATGGCTACACCTTC.

J is TRBJ2-7 and V is TRBV15, with D hard to call. Trimming shortened V by 0 bases and J by 6 bases, and 9 bases separated the two germline ends. The CDR3 covers 13 residues. Germline values: CDR1 LNHNV, CDR2 YYDKDF (reference sequence). The CDR3 sequence is CATSRDRWGEQYF. The CDR3 DNA follows: TGTGCCACCAGCAGAGATCGGTGGGGCGAGCAGTACTTC.

The chain uses TRBV28 and TRBJ2-7; maybe TRBD1 (5 bases). Trimming pared 5 bases from V and 2 bases from J, leaving 16 bases between. Germline lookup yields CDR1 MDHEN and CDR2 SYDVKM. This CDR3 spans 15 amino acids. The CDR3 reads CASSEYKDSAYEQYF. The CDR3 nucleotides are TGTGCCAGCAGTGAATATAAAGACAGCGCCTACGAGCAGTACTTC.

This clonotype appeared many times. The V and J genes are TRBV27 and TRBJ2-1; the match to TRBD2 covers 12 bases. Trimming removed 5 bases from V and 9 bases from J; junction bases left unmatched: 11. Germline values: CDR1 MNHEY, CDR2 SMNVEV (reference sequence). This CDR3 spans 16 amino acids. The CDR3 region is CASSALTSGGPSEQFF. The DNA for the CDR3 is TGTGCCAGCAGTGCCTTGACTAGCGGGGGTCCAAGTGAGCAGTTCTTC.

This clonotype was picked up many times. The chain employs TRBV9 and TRBJ2-1, with 9 bases aligning to TRBD2. J gave up 10 bases and V 4 bases, and 12 bases lay outside the gene matches. Germline CDR1 is SGDLS and CDR2 is YYNGEE. The CDR3 extends over 15 amino acids. CDR3: CASSPVAGAPVEQFF. Here the CDR3 DNA reads TGTGCCAGCAGCCCCGTAGCGGGGGCCCCTGTGGAGCAGTTCTTC.

There are many counts of this clonotype. V gene TRBV2 combines with J gene TRBJ1-6, with D perhaps matching TRBD1 (5 bases). The CDR3 covers 14 residues. Trimming cost V 6 bases and J 8 bases, with 14 bases left between them. Germline V gene data show CDR1 as SNHLY and CDR2 as FYNNEI. The CDR3 coding sequence is TGTGCCAGCAGCCTCCGCGACAGAGATTCACCCCTCCACTTT. Translation: CASSLRDRDSPLHF. Supplemented by reference TRBV2 and TRBJ1-6, the full variable domain reads EPEVTQTPSHQVTQMGQEVILRCVPISNHLYFYWYRQILGQKVEFLVSFYNNEISEKSEIFDDQFSVERPDGSNFTLKIRSTKLEDSAMYFCASSLRDRDSPLHFGNGTRLTVT.

This clonotype has at least ten counts. The chain recombines TRBV5-6 with TRBJ1-2; the match to TRBD1 covers 10 bases. This CDR3 has 14 amino acids. The germline gives CDR1 SGHDT, CDR2 YYEEEE. The V gene end was trimmed by 3 bases and the J gene end by 2 bases; junction bases not matched to a gene: 1. The CDR3 DNA follows: TGTGCCAGCAGCTGGGGACAGGGGAACTATGGCTACACCTTC. This translates into CASSWGQGNYGYTF.

V usage is TRBV2 and J usage is TRBJ2-3; no reliable D call. Looked up from germline, CDR1 is SNHLY and CDR2 is FYNNEI. The CDR3 loop spans 14 amino acids. Trimming stripped 6 bases from V and 1 base from J, with 11 bases between. CDR3 DNA: TGTGCCAGCAGACTTGTAACTCGCACAGATACGCAGTATTTT. As protein: CASRLVTRTDTQYF.

The chain is built from TRBV20-1 and TRBJ2-5; 14 bases fit TRBD2. V shed 0 bases and J 5 bases; nucleotides not matched to a gene: 8. CDR1 and CDR2 from the germline V gene are DFQATT and SNEGSKA (reference sequence). This CDR3 has 17 residues. The DNA for the CDR3 is TGCAGTGCTAGAGATCCGCGACTAGCGGGGGGGCCGGAGACCCAGTACTTC. It is translated as CSARDPRLAGGPETQYF.

A note on this clonotype: A single base separates this from a much larger clone, so it may be a read error. The gene calls are TRBV7-2 and TRBJ2-1, with D perhaps matching TRBD2 (7 bases). CDR1 is SGHTA, CDR2 FQGNSA, per germline. The CDR3 spans 16 residues. The CDR3 nucleotides are TGTGCCAACAGCCGACCCAGTAGGGGGACTAACTATGAGCAGTTCTTC. Translation: CANSRPSRGTNYEQFF.

This chain connects TRBV6-6 to TRBJ1-2; D uncertain. The V gene's germline CDR1 is MNHNY and CDR2 SVGAGI (reference sequence). The CDR3 has 13 residues. The V gene lost 0 bases and the J gene lost 6 bases, with 8 bases spanning the gap. This CDR3 reads CASSYSRSHGYTF. In nucleotides, the CDR3 is TGTGCCAGCAGTTACTCGAGGTCCCATGGCTACACCTTC.

This clonotype was seen a handful of times. This chain connects TRBV5-1 to TRBJ1-1, with 7 nucleotides matching TRBD1. The CDR3 has 16 amino acids. V dropped 3 bases and J dropped 6; count of bases not matched to a gene: 14. Germline assignment: CDR1 SGHRS and CDR2 YFSETQ. The CDR3 DNA reads as TGCGCCAGCAGCTCATTAACAGGGGCGTCAAGCGCTGAAGCTTTCTTT. Amino acid sequence: CASSSLTGASSAEAFF.

A word on this clonotype: A much larger clonotype is one base distant, so this may be a read error. This chain joins TRBV7-8 and TRBJ2-7; D gene uncertain. The end of the DNA fits TRBJ2-5 better, so the J call may be wrong. Germline lookup yields CDR1 SGHVS and CDR2 FQNEAQ. The length of the CDR3 is 15 residues. The DNA of the CDR3 is TGTGCCAGCAGCTTAGTGGGCATTTCCCAAGAGACCCAGTACTTC. Its translation is CASSLVGISQETQYF.

V and J are TRBV5-8 and TRBJ2-1; 9 positions match TRBD1. The J segment lost 9 bases and the V segment lost 1 base, leaving 8 bases of the junction unmatched. CDR1 is SGHTS and CDR2 is YDEGEE in the germline V gene. There are 15 residues in the CDR3. The CDR3 reads CASSLLQGAVGEQFF. CDR3 DNA: TGTGCCAGCAGCTTGTTACAGGGGGCGGTAGGTGAGCAGTTCTTC. The full variable domain, its missing parts supplied by reference TRBV5-8 and TRBJ2-1, is EAGVTQSPTHLIKTRGQQATLRCSPISGHTSVYWYQQALGLGLQFLLWYDEGEERNRGNFPPRFSGRQFPNYSSELNVNALELEDSALYLCASSLLQGAVGEQFFGPGTRLTVL.

This rearrangement joins TRBV29-1 to TRBJ2-6, with 12 bases fitting TRBD2. The CDR3 extends over 17 amino acids. After removal of 5 bases from V and 4 bases from J, the junction contained 9 bases not matched to a gene. Germline CDR1 is SQVTM and CDR2 is ANQGSEA. In DNA, the CDR3 is TGCAGCGTTCGGGCTAGCGGGGGGGTCATAGGGGCCAACGTCCTGACTTTC. Encoded protein: CSVRASGGVIGANVLTF.

About this clonotype itself: A junction boundary mismatches the germline segment, possibly from a read error. The J gene is TRBJ2-5, the V gene TRBV5-1, with TRBD2 matching 11 bases. The length of the CDR3 is 17 residues. CDR1 is SGHRS and CDR2 is YFSETQ in the germline V gene. In nucleotides, the CDR3 is TGCGCCAGCGGCTTGGCACTAGCGGGAGCTTGGCAAGAGACCCAGTACTTC. This codes for CASGLALAGAWQETQYF.

The chain links TRBV18 to TRBJ1-2, with 8 positions matching TRBD1. CDR1 is KGHSH and CDR2 is LQKENI in the germline V gene. V shed 5 bases, J shed 6 bases, and the junction held 2 bases outside the gene matches. CDR3 size: 12 residues. CDR3 nucleotides: TGTGCCAGCTCATCGACAGGGGATGGCTACACCTTC. Protein sequence: CASSSTGDGYTF.

This clonotype appeared many times. V gene TRBV11-2 combines with J gene TRBJ2-1; 8 bases match TRBD2. The CDR3 runs to 16 residues. The germline CDR1 and CDR2 sequences are SGHAT and FQNNGV. The ends lost 5 bases at V and 7 bases at J; junction bases unmatched: 13. The CDR3 nucleotides read TGTGCCAGCAGCAGGGTATGGACGGGGGGGCGGAATGAGCAGTTCTTC. It is translated as CASSRVWTGGRNEQFF.

This clonotype was counted only a few times. This clone may be a read error of a much larger clone one base away. The genes are TRBV11-2 and TRBJ2-7; TRBD2 agrees at 7 bases. Germline lookup yields CDR1 SGHAT and CDR2 FQNNGV. The CDR3 sequence is 13 residues long. V shed 4 bases and J 6 bases; nucleotides not matched to a gene: 6. CDR3 coding DNA: TGTGCCAGCAGCTCCCAGCGGGGAGGCGAGCAGTACTTC. Translated, it gives CASSSQRGGEQYF.

This clonotype has at least ten counts. The CDR3 loop reads CASTDGPQSYNEQFF. The CDR3 DNA sequence: TGTGCCAGCACCGACGGGCCTCAATCGTACAATGAGCAGTTCTTC. The chain combines TRBV9 with TRBJ2-1; the D is unclear. V lost 6 bases, J lost 4 bases, and 17 bases lay in between. Germline V gives CDR1 SGDLS, CDR2 YYNGEE. The CDR3 contains 15 residues.

Ten or more counts support this clonotype. The chain is built from TRBV7-9 and TRBJ1-2; 7 positions agree with TRBD1. The junction had 9 bases not matched to a gene; V was cut back by 4 bases and J by 4 bases. The CDR3 runs to 15 residues. Germline-derived CDR1 and CDR2 are SEHNR and FQNEAQ (reference sequence). CDR3 DNA: TGTGCCAGCAGCTCATCAGAAGCAGGGGGCTATGGCTACACCTTC. It codes for CASSSSEAGGYGYTF.